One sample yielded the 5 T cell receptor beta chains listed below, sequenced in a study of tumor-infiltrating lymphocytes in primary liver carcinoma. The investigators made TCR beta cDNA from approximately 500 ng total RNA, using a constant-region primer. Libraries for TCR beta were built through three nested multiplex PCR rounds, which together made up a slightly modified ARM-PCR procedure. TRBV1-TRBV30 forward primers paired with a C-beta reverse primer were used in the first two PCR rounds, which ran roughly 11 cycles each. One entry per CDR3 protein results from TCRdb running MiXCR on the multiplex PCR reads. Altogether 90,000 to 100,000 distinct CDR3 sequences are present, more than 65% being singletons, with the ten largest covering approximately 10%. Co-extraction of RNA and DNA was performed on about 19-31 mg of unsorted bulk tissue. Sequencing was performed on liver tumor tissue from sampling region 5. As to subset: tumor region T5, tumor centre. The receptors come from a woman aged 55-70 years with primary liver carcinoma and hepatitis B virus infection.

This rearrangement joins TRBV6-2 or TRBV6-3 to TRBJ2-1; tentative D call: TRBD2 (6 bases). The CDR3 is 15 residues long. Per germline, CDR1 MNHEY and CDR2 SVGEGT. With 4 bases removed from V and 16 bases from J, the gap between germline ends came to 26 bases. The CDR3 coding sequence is TGTGCCAGCAGTTCGTCCGGGACTGGCGGGACTTCTCAATTCTTC. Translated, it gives CASSSSGTGGTSQFF.

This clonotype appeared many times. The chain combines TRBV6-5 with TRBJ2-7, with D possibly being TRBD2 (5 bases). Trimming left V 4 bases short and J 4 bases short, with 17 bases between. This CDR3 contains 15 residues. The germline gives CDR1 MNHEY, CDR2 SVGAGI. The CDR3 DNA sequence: TGTGCCAGCAGTTCTCCTCGGGAATCCATTTACGAGCAGTACTTC. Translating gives CASSSPRESIYEQYF.

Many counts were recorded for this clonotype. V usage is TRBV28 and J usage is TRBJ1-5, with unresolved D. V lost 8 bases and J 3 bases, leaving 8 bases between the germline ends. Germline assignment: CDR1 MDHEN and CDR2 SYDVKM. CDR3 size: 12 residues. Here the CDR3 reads CASFRSNQPQHF. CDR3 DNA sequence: TGTGCCAGCTTCCGGTCCAATCAGCCCCAGCATTTT.

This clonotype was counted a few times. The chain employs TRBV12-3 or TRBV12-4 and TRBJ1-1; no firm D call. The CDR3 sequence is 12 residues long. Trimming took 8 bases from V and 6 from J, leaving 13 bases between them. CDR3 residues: CASGNPNAEAFF. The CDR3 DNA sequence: TGTGCCAGCGGCAATCCTAACGCTGAAGCTTTCTTT.

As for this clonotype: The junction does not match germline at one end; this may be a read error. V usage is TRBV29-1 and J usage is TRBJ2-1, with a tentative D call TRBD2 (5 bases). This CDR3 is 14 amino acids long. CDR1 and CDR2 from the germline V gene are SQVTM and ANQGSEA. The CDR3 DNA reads TGTAGCGCTCATCAGACCGGGTGGTACAATAAGCAGTTCTTC. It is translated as CSAHQTGWYNKQFF.